This TCR beta chain was profiled in a study of neurological immune-mediated disorders. Broader study findings: CDR3 amino acid sequences of expanded clones were not shared across subjects, a result suggesting private repertoires in all groups.

V gave up 0 bases and J gave up 2 bases; unmatched junction bases: 10. Germline V gene data show CDR1 as SGHDT and CDR2 as YYEEEE. The CDR3 sequence is 19 residues long. From 2 million PBMCs stored at -80 C, the unsorted libraries were generated. This clonotype appeared many times. Its antigen remains unidentified. By 5'RACE with 10-nucleotide random UMIs, the cDNA was made. A single run covered 15-18 subjects with over 190 million TCR-beta sequences. TCRdb reanalysed the 5' RACE reads using MiXCR and keeps one entry per CDR3 protein. The sample carries around 58,000 distinct CDR3 sequences, 3% to 3.5% recorded once.

This TCR was sampled from a woman aged 55-69 years with multiple sclerosis. The V and J genes are TRBV5-6 and TRBJ2-3, with 12 bases lining up with TRBD1. Sequenced input: PBMCs. CDR3 residues: CASSLGRDRGQWDTDTQYF. CDR3 nucleotide sequence: TGTGCCAGCAGCTTGGGCCGGGACAGGGGGCAATGGGACACAGATACGCAGTATTTT.